This T cell receptor (beta chain) was captured in a study of T cells in Graves' hyperthyroidism and ophthalmopathy. This clonotype occurred a few times. The V gene's germline CDR1 is KGHDR and CDR2 SFDVKD. This CDR3 has 13 residues. V was clipped by 4 bases and J by 4 bases, with 9 bases between them. It was RNA transcripts that yielded the amplified TCR beta CDR3 regions. The study used the HTBI primer set for a first-round RT-PCR of the TCR CDR3. TCRdb reprocessed the multiplex PCR reads with MiXCR, giving one entry per CDR3 protein. This table holds some 800,000 distinct CDR3 sequences, 38% found once. Hyperthyroidism in the patients, aged 18 to 65, was newly diagnosed and under 2 months in duration.

The rearrangement uses TRBV24-1 and TRBJ1-2; a possible D gene is TRBD1 (5 bases). This sequence originates from a man younger than 35 with Graves' hyperthyroidism. The sample was blood. In DNA, the CDR3 is TGTGCCACCAGTGACCGGGACGTCTATGGCTACACCTTC. Amino acid sequence: CATSDRDVYGYTF.